This TCR beta chain was retrieved from a study of blood T cell repertoires in COVID-19. Germline assignment: CDR1 SGDLS and CDR2 YYNGEE. There are 14 residues in the CDR3. V lost 0 bases and J lost 7; bases outside the gene matches: 7. As originally analysed: Cell counts per sample came from amplifying reference gene primers. Repertoires were generated with immunoSEQ multiplex PCR, while TCRdb's copy carries only in-frame clones and drops some. That table supplies the V and J calls and clone size; D and trimming were determined from the DNA. The sample includes about 220,000 clones, around 90% of them seen just once. Participant age was roughly 18 to 89 years, and participants resided in roughly 25 US areas.

Sequencing was performed on PBMCs or T cells enriched from blood (not recorded which). The clonotype originates from a woman aged 30 to 39 who had recovered from COVID-19. The rearrangement uses TRBV9 and TRBJ2-7, with 7 bases lining up with TRBD1. CDR3 bases: TGTGCCAGCAGCGTAGACAGGGGAGAAGGGGAGCAGTACTTC. It is translated as CASSVDRGEGEQYF. Based on the CDR3 plus reference TRBV9 and TRBJ2-7, the full variable domain is DSGVTQTPKHLITATGQRVTLRCSPRSGDLSVYWYQQSLDQGLQFLIQYYNGEERAKGNILERFSAQQFPDLHSELNLSSLELGDSALYFCASSVDRGEGEQYFGPGTRLTVT.